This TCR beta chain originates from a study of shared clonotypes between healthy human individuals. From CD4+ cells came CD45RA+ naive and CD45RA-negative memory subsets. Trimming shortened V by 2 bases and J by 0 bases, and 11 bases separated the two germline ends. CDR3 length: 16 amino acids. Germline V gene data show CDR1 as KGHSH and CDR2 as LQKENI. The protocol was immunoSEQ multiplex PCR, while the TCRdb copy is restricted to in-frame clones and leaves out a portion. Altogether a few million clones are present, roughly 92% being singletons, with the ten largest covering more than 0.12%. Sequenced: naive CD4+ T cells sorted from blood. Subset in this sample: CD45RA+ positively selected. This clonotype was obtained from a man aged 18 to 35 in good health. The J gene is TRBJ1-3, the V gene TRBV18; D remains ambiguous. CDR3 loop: CASSPKDVSSGNTIYF. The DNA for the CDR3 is TGTGCCAGCTCACCAAAGGATGTGAGCTCTGGAAACACCATATATTTT.